This is a list of T cell receptor beta chains from one sample in a study of cytomegalovirus exposure and HLA in healthy donors. Sequencing was performed with immunoSEQ multiplex PCR; in TCRdb, only in-frame clones are kept and a portion is missing. The sample lists fewer than 150,000 clones, 80% occurring once. The sequenced sample consisted of PBMCs. These receptors were taken from a man aged 25 to 40 in good health and CMV-seronegative. Both conserved end residues are part of each CDR3. D genes are given only for firm matches. Clone size is stated in some rows and not others, as once, few, many or a class when expanded.

TRBJ2-7,few,NA,TRBV6-5,CASSYDWTPSYEQYF,TGTGCCAGCAGTTACGATTGGACACCTTCCTACGAGCAGTACTTC
TRBJ1-4,NA,TRBD1,TRBV5-1,CASSLRTGAATNEKLFF,TGCGCCAGCAGCCTAAGGACAGGGGCGGCAACTAATGAAAAACTGTTTTTT
TRBJ2-2,NA,NA,TRBV27,CASSPRGRELFF,TGTGCCAGCAGTCCTCGGGGAAGGGAGCTGTTTTTT
TRBJ2-1,NA,TRBD1,TRBV29-1,CSVPLYGTALGEQFF,TGCAGCGTTCCACTCTATGGGACAGCCCTAGGGGAGCAGTTCTTC
TRBJ2-7,NA,TRBD2,TRBV6-1,CASGRRERHEQYF,TGTGCCAGCGGGCGGCGGGAGAGGCACGAGCAGTACTTC
TRBJ2-7,NA,NA,TRBV15,CATRGLSGRFKPNEQYF,TGTGCCACCAGAGGCCTCTCTGGGAGGTTCAAGCCTAACGAGCAGTACTTC
TRBJ2-7,NA,NA,TRBV7-9,CASSSGFFYEQYF,TGTGCCAGCAGCTCGGGATTCTTCTACGAGCAGTACTTC
TRBJ2-1,NA,NA,TRBV28,CASSLASGPNEQFF,TGTGCCAGCAGCCTGGCATCAGGGCCCAATGAGCAGTTCTTC
TRBJ1-2,NA,NA,TRBV6-1,CASSVTGNYGYTF,TGTGCCAGCAGTGTTACAGGGAACTATGGCTACACCTTC
TRBJ1-5,few,NA,TRBV10-2,CASSESETNQPQHF,TGCGCCAGCAGTGAGTCGGAGACGAATCAGCCCCAGCATTTT
TRBJ2-1,NA,TRBD2,TRBV6-4,CASSAQLAGVGEQFF,TGTGCCAGCAGTGCACAACTAGCGGGAGTCGGTGAGCAGTTCTTC